This T cell receptor (beta chain) is drawn from a study of T-cell memory formation after mild COVID-19. This clonotype was observed a few times. One entry per CDR3 protein, called by TCRdb with MiXCR from the 5' RACE reads. The sample carries 360,000 or so distinct CDR3 sequences, around 27% recorded once. The sequenced sample was PBMCs or a T cell subset sorted from them (not recorded which). The TCR comes from an adult woman who had mild COVID-19 (a few samples of this study predate the infection). Cell type and time point are not known.

The CDR3 sequence is CASGHGAGGPNEQFF. Here the CDR3 DNA reads TGTGCCAGCGGTCATGGGGCGGGGGGGCCCAATGAGCAGTTCTTC. This sequence joins TRBV6-1 and TRBJ2-1, with 9 bases aligning to TRBD2. CDR3 length: 15 residues. Germline trimming cut 8 bases from V and 6 bases from J; bases unmatched to any gene: 11. Germline V gene data show CDR1 as MNHNS and CDR2 as SASEGT.